Listed here are 27 T cell receptor beta chains from one sample, sequenced in a study of shared clonotypes between healthy human individuals. Libraries were prepared by immunoSEQ multiplex PCR; TCRdb keeps only in-frame clonotypes and omits some of them. This sample yields some 1 million clones, of which around 74% are seen a single time; less than 1.5% belongs to the top ten. Sequencing used memory CD4+ T cells sorted from blood. Subset indicated: CD45RA-negative fraction. The source of these receptors is a man younger than 35 in good health.

V usage is TRBV28 and J usage is TRBJ2-7, with D perhaps TRBD1 (5 bases). There are 15 residues in the CDR3. Trimming cost V 7 bases and J 2 bases, with 18 bases left between them. Germline CDR1 and CDR2: MDHEN and SYDVKM. For the CDR3, the DNA is TGTGCCAGCACGTCCAGATTCACAGGAGCCTACGAGCAGTACTTC. This gives the protein CASTSRFTGAYEQYF.

This rearrangement joins TRBV6-6 to TRBJ2-3, with D perhaps TRBD1 or TRBD2 (5 bases each). Deletions cut 4 bases from V and 1 base from J, with 9 bases between. The germline gives CDR1 MNHNY, CDR2 SVGAGI (reference sequence). The CDR3 contains 14 residues. CDR3 in amino acids: CASSSGTRTDTQYF. In nucleotides, the CDR3 is TGTGCCAGCAGTTCCGGGACCCGCACAGATACGCAGTATTTT.

The chain is built from TRBV6-5 and TRBJ2-3; maybe TRBD2 (5 bases). CDR1 and CDR2 from the germline V gene are MNHEY and SVGAGI. This CDR3 is 15 amino acids long. V shed 7 bases and J shed 8 bases, with 22 bases lying between them. CDR3 sequence: CASKTAGVASATQYF. The CDR3 coding sequence is TGTGCCAGCAAAACCGCCGGGGTAGCGTCGGCTACGCAGTATTTT.

This chain uses TRBV2 with TRBJ2-7, with 10 bases matching TRBD1. Germline loops: CDR1 SNHLY, CDR2 FYNNEI. The V gene end was trimmed by 8 bases and the J gene end by 0 bases; junction bases not matched to a gene: 10. CDR3 size: 16 residues. For the CDR3, the DNA is TGTGCCAGCTCCGGCCGGGACAGGGGACTCTCCTACGAGCAGTACTTC. This codes for CASSGRDRGLSYEQYF.

This chain joins TRBV2 and TRBJ1-1, with 9 positions matching TRBD1. V shed 5 bases and J 11 bases; nucleotides not matched to a gene: 12. The CDR3 has 14 residues. From germline, CDR1 is SNHLY and CDR2 FYNNEI. The CDR3 DNA reads as TGTGCCAGCAGTATTGGGACAGGGACATTGGAGGCTTTCTTT. Its protein product is CASSIGTGTLEAFF.

V gene TRBV5-4 combines with J gene TRBJ1-6, with D possibly TRBD1 on 5 matching bases. The germline CDR1 and CDR2 sequences are SGHNT and YYREEE (reference sequence). Trimming cost V 0 bases and J 6 bases, with 13 bases left between them. This CDR3 contains 16 residues. DNA of the CDR3: TGTGCCAGCAGCTTGGTTGGGGGGAAGGCTAATTCACCCCTCCACTTT. Protein product: CASSLVGGKANSPLHF.

This sequence joins TRBV28 and TRBJ1-2, with a tentative D call TRBD1 (6 bases). CDR1 and CDR2 from the germline V gene are MDHEN and SYDVKM. Trimming took 2 bases from V and 1 from J, leaving 8 bases between them. This CDR3 has 14 residues. The CDR3 DNA follows: TGTGCCAGCAGTTTAGAACAGGGTAACTATGGCTACACCTTC. Translating gives CASSLEQGNYGYTF.

The rearrangement links TRBV2 to TRBJ1-2; a possible D gene is TRBD1 (6 bases). Trimming removed 6 bases from V and 4 bases from J, with 15 bases in between. Germline V CDR1 and CDR2: SNHLY, FYNNEI. The CDR3 runs to 14 residues. CDR3 protein: CASRRDRLLYGYTF. CDR3 nucleotide sequence: TGTGCCAGCAGGCGCGACAGGCTCCTCTATGGCTACACCTTC.

This rearrangement joins TRBV10-3 to TRBJ2-1; D ambiguous. The germline V and J ends were trimmed by 9 bases and 8 bases, with 11 bases remaining between them. Per the germline V gene, CDR1 is ENHRY and CDR2 is SYGVKD. The CDR3 is made up of 11 amino acids. The CDR3 reads CAITPLDEQFF. The CDR3 region has the DNA TGTGCCATTACCCCCCTCGATGAGCAGTTCTTC.

The V and J genes are TRBV6-5 and TRBJ2-5, with D perhaps matching TRBD1 (6 bases). TRBJ2-7 matches the DNA end more closely, so the J call is doubtful. The germline V gene has CDR1 MNHEY and CDR2 SVGAGI. This CDR3 has 14 amino acids. CDR3: CASTPPDRPYEQYF. The CDR3 DNA reads TGTGCCAGCACCCCCCCGGACAGACCCTACGAGCAGTACTTC.

This clone has a handful of counts. The chain recombines TRBV19 with TRBJ2-1; D uncertain. This CDR3 is built from 14 residues. Trimming took off 5 bases at V and 7 bases at J, with 15 bases between the two ends. In germline, CDR1 is LNHDA, CDR2 SQIVND (reference sequence). CDR3 DNA sequence: TGTGCCAGTAGTGTCCAGGCCATGGGGAATGAGCAGTTCTTC. Protein sequence: CASSVQAMGNEQFF.

The CDR3 is CASSYLGQGESPLHF. Here the CDR3 DNA reads TGTGCCAGCAGTTACCTGGGACAGGGTGAATCACCCCTCCACTTT. The chain has TRBV6-6 and TRBJ1-6; 9 bases fit TRBD1. The CDR3 length is 15 residues. V dropped 2 bases and J dropped 10; count of bases not matched to a gene: 6. Germline V gene data show CDR1 as MNHNY and CDR2 as SVGAGI (reference sequence).

The rearrangement uses TRBV28 and TRBJ1-2, with D possibly being TRBD1 (5 bases). From germline, CDR1 is MDHEN and CDR2 SYDVKM. The CDR3 covers 13 residues. The V and J ends lost 5 bases and 4 bases respectively, with 11 bases between them. In DNA form, the CDR3 reads TGTGCCAGCAGTGAGGGGAAGCCCTATGGCTACACCTTC. Translation gives CASSEGKPYGYTF.

This chain uses TRBV6-6 with TRBJ1-1, with 10 positions matching TRBD1. CDR1 is MNHNY and CDR2 is SVGAGI in the germline V gene (reference sequence). Trimming cost V 0 bases and J 6 bases; bases outside gene matches: 4. CDR3 length: 15 residues. The CDR3 sequence: CASSYSDRGKSEAFF. CDR3 sequence (DNA): TGTGCCAGCAGTTACTCGGACAGGGGGAAGTCTGAAGCTTTCTTT.

About this clone: Other DNA sequences within the sample encode an identical CDR3. The V gene is TRBV5-1, the J gene TRBJ1-1; no clear D. The CDR3 is made up of 14 amino acids. The germline V and J ends were trimmed by 4 bases and 1 base, with 11 bases remaining between them. From germline, CDR1 is SGHRS and CDR2 YFSETQ. CDR3 sequence (DNA): TGCGCCAGCAGCCCTCTTGGTCAGAACACTGAAGCTTTCTTT. Amino acids: CASSPLGQNTEAFF.

This clone was seen once. This rearrangement joins TRBV7-9 to TRBJ1-1; 9 positions agree with TRBD1. After removal of 4 bases from V and 7 bases from J, the junction contained 10 bases not matched to a gene. The CDR3 is made up of 15 amino acids. Germline V gene sequence: CDR1 SEHNR, CDR2 FQNEAQ (reference sequence). The CDR3 region is CASSYPGTGKIEAFF. CDR3 bases: TGTGCCAGCAGCTACCCCGGGACAGGGAAGATTGAAGCTTTCTTT.

The CDR3 reads CASTDSNSNQPQHF. The CDR3 nucleotides are TGTGCCAGCACCGACAGCAATAGCAATCAGCCCCAGCATTTT. This chain connects TRBV2 to TRBJ1-5; D might be TRBD1 (5 bases). Trimming pared 7 bases from V and 0 bases from J, leaving 10 bases between. CDR3 length equals 14 residues. Germline CDR1 and CDR2: SNHLY and FYNNEI.

The chain links TRBV7-9 to TRBJ2-5, with D perhaps TRBD2 (6 bases). This CDR3 comprises 15 residues. Germline V lookup: CDR1 SEHNR, CDR2 FQNEAQ (reference sequence). The ends were cut back, 1 base at V and 5 bases at J, with 14 bases in the middle. The chain's CDR3 is CASSLGTKEGETQYF. DNA for the CDR3: TGTGCCAGCAGCTTAGGAACCAAGGAGGGGGAGACCCAGTACTTC.

The chain links TRBV28 to TRBJ1-4, with 8 nucleotides matching TRBD1. Germline V gene sequence: CDR1 MDHEN, CDR2 SYDVKM. V gave up 6 bases and J gave up 8 bases; unmatched junction bases: 8. This CDR3 is 14 amino acids long. The DNA for the CDR3 is TGTGCCAGCAGCCTCCAGGGGGCTAGAGAAAAACTGTTTTTT. This sequence encodes CASSLQGAREKLFF.

CDR3: CASTPLSTGTEAFF. CDR3 nucleotide sequence: TGTGCCAGCACCCCACTCTCAACGGGGACTGAAGCTTTCTTT. This rearrangement joins TRBV6-6 to TRBJ1-1; D is undetermined. The CDR3 sequence is 14 residues long. Germline CDR1 MNHNY, CDR2 SVGAGI (reference sequence). V dropped 7 bases and J dropped 5 bases, with 17 bases sitting between them.

This clone was observed a few times. The chain employs TRBV9 and TRBJ1-1; 9 nucleotides line up with TRBD1. Losses at the gene ends were 2 bases for V and 8 bases for J; bases not matched to a gene: 10. This CDR3 spans 15 amino acids. Germline-derived CDR1 and CDR2 are SGDLS and YYNGEE. The CDR3: CASSVGPMGQGEAFF. The DNA of the CDR3 is TGTGCCAGCAGCGTTGGCCCAATGGGACAGGGAGAAGCTTTCTTT.

The V call is TRBV10-3, the J call TRBJ2-2; the D gene is possibly TRBD2 (7 bases). Germline CDR1 reads ENHRY; CDR2 reads SYGVKD. The CDR3 is 15 amino acids. V lost 7 bases and J lost 1, with 13 bases in between. The CDR3 protein is CAIMAGAVNTGELFF. DNA of the CDR3: TGTGCCATCATGGCGGGGGCCGTGAACACCGGGGAGCTGTTTTTT.

V usage is TRBV4-3 and J usage is TRBJ2-7, with 9 bases aligning to TRBD2. The CDR3 contains 14 residues. Trimming cost V 4 bases and J 3 bases; bases outside gene matches: 4. The germline CDR1 and CDR2 sequences are LGHNA and YSLEER. The CDR3: CASSRGRVDYEQYF. DNA for the CDR3: TGCGCCAGCAGCCGCGGGAGGGTGGACTACGAGCAGTACTTC.

The CDR3 DNA reads as TGCGCCAGCAGCTTTACAGGGGCTGGAAACACCATATATTTT. Protein product: CASSFTGAGNTIYF. This sequence joins TRBV5-1 and TRBJ1-3, with TRBD1 matching 7 bases. Trimming removed 2 bases from V and 2 bases from J; junction bases left unmatched: 1. Germline CDR1 is SGHRS and CDR2 is YFSETQ. The CDR3 runs 14 residues.

This chain links TRBV7-2 with TRBJ2-7, with 8 bases fitting TRBD1. The ends lost 1 base at V and 2 bases at J; junction bases unmatched: 4. Looked up from germline, CDR1 is SGHTA and CDR2 is FQGNSA. CDR3 length: 15 residues. The CDR3 nucleotides are TGTGCCAGCAGCTTAGTTCCGGGACAGGCCTACGAGCAGTACTTC. Encoded protein: CASSLVPGQAYEQYF.

In regard to this clone: Sequence at one end of the junction differs from germline and may be a read error. The chain combines TRBV7-3 with TRBJ2-1, with 8 bases matching TRBD2. Per the germline V gene, CDR1 is SGHTA and CDR2 is FQGTGA. CDR3 length equals 15 residues. CDR3 amino acids: CASSLSGGAYNEQFF. The CDR3 nucleotides read TGTGCCAGCAGTTTAAGCGGGGGAGCCTACAATGAGCAGTTCTTC. The full variable domain, rest sourced from reference TRBV7-3 and TRBJ2-1, is GAGVSQTPSNKVTEKGKYVELRCDPISGHTALYWYRQSLGQGPEFLIYFQGTGAADDSGLPNDRFFAVRPEGSVSTLKIQRTERGDSAVYLCASSLSGGAYNEQFFGPGTRLTVL.

This chain connects TRBV4-2 to TRBJ2-1, with D perhaps matching TRBD2 (6 bases). The germline gives CDR1 LGHNA, CDR2 YNFKEQ. This CDR3 has 17 residues. Between the trimmed V and J ends, which lost 0 bases and 2 bases, there was a span of 14 bases. This CDR3 reads CASSQDSGDWAYNEQFF. For the CDR3, the DNA is TGTGCCAGCAGCCAAGATTCGGGAGACTGGGCCTACAATGAGCAGTTCTTC.